Many counts were recorded for the clone carrying this TCR beta chain. Antigen specificity is unknown. TCRdb re-called the RT-PCR reads with MiXCR, one entry per CDR3 protein. Of some 160,000 distinct CDR3 sequences in the sample, about 11% were seen once. The sample is drawn from a study of response to subunit inactivated influenza vaccine. Findings and caveats of the study: Researchers suggested that each seasonal influenza vaccination recruits few new T cells.

The CDR3 spans 10 residues. V lost 7 bases to trimming and J lost 9 bases, with 12 bases between them. In germline, CDR1 is SQVTM, CDR2 ANQGSEA. The V and J genes are TRBV29-1 and TRBJ1-1; a possible D gene is TRBD1 (6 bases). The receptor's source is a man aged 45 to 65 who received an inactivated influenza vaccine. The sample consisted of non-naive T cells sorted from PBMCs, taken 40 to 50 days after vaccination. The CDR3 here is CSGEQGQAFF. Here the CDR3 DNA reads TGCAGCGGGGAACAGGGACAAGCTTTCTTT.